This T cell receptor beta chain was retrieved from a study of cytomegalovirus exposure and HLA in healthy donors (dated by TCRdb to 2015 to 2018). Broadly, across the study: An earlier analysis of several hundred of the donors reported approximately 300 Gb of sequence data and around 120 million unique TCR beta sequences from 150 million to 200 million T cells. The number of donors typed differed by locus, with 629-630 for A, B, C, DRB1 and DQB1, 522 for DQA1, 600 to 610 for DPA1, and around 430 for DPB1. About five DR-DQ haplotypes were treated as single units for association and clustering because of strong linkage in the cohort. Besides the first cohort of 500 to 700 subjects, a separate validation cohort made up of 120 or so different subjects was used. Class I and class II HLA loci were covered by the typing at four-digit resolution. In a later analysis, previously published TCR beta repertoires from about 670 donors were re-analyzed and high-resolution HLA genotyping was added so that TCR occurrence patterns could be studied. To predict cytomegalovirus infection status, the study combined high-throughput TCR immunosequencing, statistical association of individual TCRs with disease status, and machine learning. Every repertoire in the discovery cohort had been generated on one and the same sequencing platform. Of the approximately 400 genotyped donors, 81% fell in the genetic ancestry cluster associated with self-reported Caucasian donors. Among several hundred genotyped donors of the cohort, an average of around 220,000 unique TCR beta nucleotide sequences was sequenced per donor, of which about 19% were non-productive. The study aimed to test whether signatures of past pathogen exposure could be identified by cataloging public T cell receptors. In the later analysis, no new phenotypic data were used to find candidate immune exposures; instead, reliance was placed on TCR beta sequences and their occurrence across donors. In a later genetic analysis, genome-wide SNP genotypes for about three fifths of the roughly 670 donors were used, and that subset was treated as a discovery cohort. In an earlier analysis of a few hundred of the donors, high-throughput TCR beta sequencing was used to judge whether each TCR beta V gene segment behaved as functional or pseudogenic. Donor age, sex, ethnicity and CMV serostatus were compiled together with the repertoire data. The T cell repertoires of some 700 subjects were profiled by immunosequencing and related to cytomegalovirus serostatus. An early release covering roughly 580 HLA-typed donors comprised about 290 gigabases of sequencing data and 65 million to 100 million unique TCR sequences.

Receptor libraries were prepared by the immunoSEQ multiplex PCR assay. For the multiplex PCR, a mixture combining 60 forward primers for TCR Vbeta segments and 13 reverse primers for TCR Jbeta segments was used. A multiplex PCR assay on genomic DNA amplified the CDR3 region of rearranged TCR beta genes. The Illumina HiSeq System was used to sequence the amplified TCR beta libraries as 87-base-pair reads. The original methods were these. A later analysis counted 65 million to 90 million unique TCR beta chains across the 666 repertoires, and around 9.9 million of these chains were shared by at least two donors. To remove PCR and sequencing errors, raw reads were error-corrected and collapsed into unique sequences using a nearest-neighbor algorithm that merged closely related sequences. V, D and J gene segments were assigned by aligning CDR3 sequences to IMGT reference sequences. Each retained sequence needed at least a six-nucleotide match to both a V gene segment and a J gene segment. A rearrangement was called productive if the CDR3 had no stop codons and remained in frame with V and J, and every other rearrangement was called non-productive. CDR3 was defined by IMGT convention, running from the second conserved V-encoded cysteine to the conserved J-encoded phenylalanine. Sequences without an unambiguous match to a single V gene segment were excluded from the earlier analysis of over 500 of the donors. In an earlier analysis of 450 to 700 of the donors, V segments were called functional above 56.7% productive rearrangements and were called segregating when the between-donor standard deviation exceeded 5%. A statistical classification framework was built for diagnosing cytomegalovirus status from the catalog of TCR beta chain sequences. In a later analysis, V and J genes were assigned by comparing TCR nucleotide sequences against IMGT/GENE-DB human TR gene sequences. Using the TCRdist pipeline, a later analysis assigned CDR3 sequences along with most-parsimonious VDJ recombination scenarios. A later analysis defined each TCR beta chain by its CDR3 amino acid sequence plus V-gene family, and excluded reads lacking a unique V-gene family. In a later analysis, some 600 highly shared, low-generation-probability nucleotide sequences were removed to address suspected cross-contamination and a sequencing artifact. A later analysis calculated a clonal expansion index for each public chain from normalized within-repertoire ranks of inferred template counts. In a later analysis, generation probabilities were computed using a VDJ recombination model fitted to out-of-frame rearrangements, and the results were checked against IGoR. In a later analysis, hypergeometric tests were used to score TCR-TCR, TCR-HLA and TCR-CMV co-occurrence, with a repertoire-size bias correction applied to TCR pairs. In a later analysis, false discovery rates were estimated by permuting HLA or CMV assignments 20 times. In a later analysis, co-occurring TCRs were grouped with DBSCAN, and TCRdist sequence similarity was added when clustering was performed within HLA-allele-positive subsets. Repertoires with fewer than 30,000 or more than 120,000 public chains were left out of co-occurrence clustering, as were a handful of repertoires with anomalous nucleotide sharing. TCRdb provides this immuneACCESS table in a form limited to in-frame rearrangements. Some clones are lacking; in checked studies, under half of them reflect an unresolved V gene, and why the rest are absent is not known. D and trimming come from the DNA, and the V and J calls and clone size come from that table. The sample records 130,000 to 150,000 clones, about three quarters of which are singletons. 2.5% to 3.5% of the sample rests with the top ten.

CDR1 and CDR2 are read off the germline V gene (reference sequence) as SGHNT and YYREEE. Including cysteine and phenylalanine, the CDR3 has 14 amino acids. The only DNA kept is the CDR3, 42 bases in frame from the first base. V gives up 9 bases and J gives up 6 bases, and the segment between their germline ends measures 19 bases. The cohort comprised under 700 healthy bone marrow donors. Cohort members were all nominally healthy when sampled, although unrecorded immune exposures were likely present. The donor tested CMV seropositive, placing the donor among the 250 to 350 seropositive members of the cohort. A peripheral blood sample was collected from each donor, and TCR beta sequencing was performed on peripheral blood mononuclear cells. The Qiagen DNeasy Blood Extraction Kit was used to extract genomic DNA from the blood cell samples. Paper-wide results and their limitations: Most TCR sequences were observed very rarely across donors, whereas some public TCRs were present in many individuals. Presence/absence analyses assumed roughly uniform sequencing depth across donors, an assumption that may not hold. A cluster of highly shared sequence variants was judged likely to represent a technical artifact of the sequencing pipeline. V-gene and J-gene trimming of TCR beta chains was associated with a missense DCLRE1C variant in a later genetic analysis, and the association was replicated in an independent cohort. A few of the identified cytomegalovirus-associated TCR beta chains were confirmed in vitro to be specific for cytomegalovirus antigens. In a later analysis, TCR association rates were found to vary across HLA loci, with the most associated TCRs seen for DRB1 alleles and the fewest for HLA-C alleles. In this cohort, only TCR beta chains were sequenced, and detectable features were limited by the absence of alpha or paired-chain data. In both the original and validation cohorts, the classifier was reported to diagnose cytomegalovirus status with high specificity and sensitivity. Compared with the 666-donor mean, donors in an Asian-associated ancestry cluster had fewer N-insertions in productive TCRs, according to a later genetic analysis. Broadly in line with IMGT annotations, most TCR beta V segments showed up in productive rearrangements about 87% or about 30% of the time in an earlier analysis of roughly 590 of the donors. At a false discovery rate of 0.05, a later analysis linked fewer than 20,000 TCR beta sequences to specific HLA alleles. Linkage disequilibrium might explain the correlated functional status among segregating V segments, but an unknown experimental factor could not be excluded. In the study, 150 to 200 TCR beta chains were listed as associated with cytomegalovirus. Assigning TCR associations to individual alleles was difficult when HLA alleles, especially DR and DQ, strongly co-occurred. According to a later analysis, parvovirus B19, influenza, CMV and Epstein-Barr virus appeared linked to several top co-occurrence clusters. Because counts were too low, around 18 rarely observed V segments, including chromosome 9 orphons, were left out of the earlier analysis of some 640 of the donors. In a later analysis, HLA-associated TCR beta chains showed more clonal expansion and lower generation probabilities than non-associated chains that were equally common. According to a later analysis, most CMV-associated TCR beta chains appeared to be HLA-restricted, and the HLA associations seemed to be driven largely by CMV exposure. The authors suggested that the approach could potentially be generalized to other disease states and immunological phenotypes. Because HLA typing was unavailable for some donors at each locus, only the typed subset was used in association tests. CMV serostatus was the only immune exposure information available for the cohort. A further reported finding was that TCR beta sequences accurately predicted the HLA-A and HLA-B alleles for most subjects in the first cohort. Some IMGT-functional V segments, including TRBV6-2 and TRBV6-3, could not be told apart with the 87-base-pair reads, so those segments were excluded.

On this clone: Its antigen specificity is not known. The record has no base qualities; no much larger clone is one base away.

The clonotype was recovered from a man aged 35 to 55 in good health and CMV-seropositive. The chain is encoded by TRBV5-4 joined to TRBJ2-1, with a tentative D gene TRBD2 over 5 matching bases. Sequencing was carried out using PBMCs. The sequence in DNA is TGTGCCACCACCCTTAGTGGGAGTTTCAATGAGCAGTTCTTC. It specifies CATTLSGSFNEQFF.